The 26 T cell receptor beta chains reported below all come from one sample, sequenced in a study of shared clonotypes between healthy human individuals. The repertoire was sequenced with immunoSEQ multiplex PCR; TCRdb's copy has only in-frame clones and lacks some. The repertoire includes 2.3 million or so clones, 93% of them detected once, and about 0.37% sits in the top ten. The sequenced sample consisted of naive CD4+ T cells from PBMCs. Subset specified: CD45RA+ positively selected. Receptors were obtained from a man between 18 and 35 years old in good health. Some clones in this sample may be carry-over from other donors' samples.

Comment on this clone: Other DNA sequences within the sample encode an identical CDR3. This chain links TRBV27 with TRBJ1-1; TRBD1 is a possible D gene (5 bases). The CDR3 is 14 amino acids. The V and J ends lost 3 bases and 1 base respectively, with 9 bases between them. CDR1 MNHEY and CDR2 SMNVEV come from the germline V gene (reference sequence). The CDR3 DNA sequence: TGTGCCAGCAGTTTCAGGGTTTCGAACACTGAAGCTTTCTTT. This gives the protein CASSFRVSNTEAFF.

The chain combines TRBV6-5 with TRBJ2-5; D unresolved. The CDR3 totals 15 residues. CDR1 and CDR2 (germline): MNHEY, SVGAGI. The ends were cut back, 0 bases at V and 4 bases at J, with 12 bases in the middle. CDR3 nucleotides: TGTGCCAGCAGTTACTCCCTGGCCCACGGAGAGACCCAGTACTTC. This translates into CASSYSLAHGETQYF.

The V and J genes are TRBV18 and TRBJ2-7; TRBD1 is a possible D gene (5 bases). From germline, CDR1 is KGHSH and CDR2 LQKENI. The V gene lost 3 bases and the J gene lost 6 bases, with 18 bases spanning the gap. The CDR3 is made up of 15 amino acids. The chain's CDR3 is CASSPGQGRTGEQYF. In DNA, the CDR3 is TGTGCCAGCTCACCCGGACAAGGCCGTACGGGCGAGCAGTACTTC.

The V gene is TRBV13, the J gene TRBJ2-1; D ambiguous. Trimming took 4 bases from V and 0 from J, leaving 13 bases between them. This CDR3 has 16 residues. Germline V gene lookup returns CDR1 PRHDT and CDR2 FYEKMQ (reference sequence). The CDR3 bases are TGTGCCAGCAGCTCCCCCCCACGGGCCTCCTACAATGAGCAGTTCTTC. Encoded protein: CASSSPPRASYNEQFF.

The V gene is TRBV28, the J gene TRBJ1-6; weak D call: TRBD1 (5 bases). CDR1 MDHEN and CDR2 SYDVKM come from the germline V gene. CDR3 size: 15 residues. The V end was cut by 8 bases, the J end by 1 base, with 12 bases between. CDR3 sequence reads: CASRKQGSYNSPLHF. The CDR3 DNA is TGTGCCAGCCGGAAGCAGGGTTCCTATAATTCACCCCTCCACTTT.

The genes are TRBV7-9 and TRBJ2-3, with 14 bases matching TRBD2. Trimming cost V 4 bases and J 4 bases; bases outside gene matches: 4. This CDR3 is built from 16 residues. The germline V gene encodes CDR1 SEHNR and CDR2 FQNEAQ (reference sequence). The CDR3 DNA follows: TGTGCCAGCAGCTGGGGACTAGCGGGAGTTCCAGATACGCAGTATTTT. This sequence encodes CASSWGLAGVPDTQYF.

The genes are TRBV9 and TRBJ2-7, with D unclear. The CDR3 covers 13 residues. Germline CDR1 reads SGDLS; CDR2 reads YYNGEE. V was cut by 0 bases and J by 0 bases, with 4 bases left in between. The CDR3 region is CASSVESSYEQYF. In DNA form, the CDR3 reads TGTGCCAGCAGCGTAGAGAGCTCCTACGAGCAGTACTTC.

This chain joins TRBV11-2 and TRBJ2-3, with 10 nucleotides matching TRBD2. This CDR3 has 16 amino acids. J was trimmed by 8 bases and V by 6 bases; bases with no gene match: 14. The germline CDR1 and CDR2 sequences are SGHAT and FQNNGV. The CDR3 region has the DNA TGTGCCAGCAGGGAACTCAGGGGGAGCGGGAGGGGTACGCAGTATTTT. Its translation is CASRELRGSGRGTQYF.

This sequence joins TRBV19 and TRBJ1-5; tentatively, D is TRBD1 (5 bases). The CDR3 extends over 15 amino acids. Per the germline V gene, CDR1 is LNHDA and CDR2 is SQIVND (reference sequence). V was pared by 6 bases and J by 4 bases, with 16 bases between. The CDR3 DNA follows: TGTGCCAGTAGCGTCGGGACGGCAGAGAATCAGCCCCAGCATTTT. It translates to CASSVGTAENQPQHF.

The CDR3 region has the DNA TGTGCCAGTAGTATACGGCCGTACGAGCAGTACTTC. Translated: CASSIRPYEQYF. The chain employs TRBV19 and TRBJ2-7; D is unresolved. Trimming shortened V by 2 bases and J by 4 bases, and 6 bases separated the two germline ends. CDR3 length: 12 amino acids. Germline V lookup: CDR1 LNHDA, CDR2 SQIVND (reference sequence).

This sequence joins TRBV7-9 and TRBJ2-4; the match to TRBD1 covers 7 bases. The junction had 6 bases not matched to a gene; V was cut back by 8 bases and J by 5 bases. Germline lookup yields CDR1 SEHNR and CDR2 FQNEAQ (reference sequence). This CDR3 is built from 13 residues. Written as DNA, the CDR3 is TGTGCCAGCCAATGGGACAGACAAAACATTCAGTACTTC. Protein product: CASQWDRQNIQYF. The full variable domain, completed using reference TRBV7-9 and TRBJ2-4, is DTGVSQNPRHKITKRGQNVTFRCDPISEHNRLYWYRQTLGQGPEFLTYFQNEAQLEKSRLLSDRFSAERPKGSFSTLEIQRTEQGDSAMYLCASQWDRQNIQYFGAGTRLSVL.

V gene TRBV6-6 combines with J gene TRBJ1-1; no definite D call. V gave up 7 bases and J gave up 1 base, with 10 bases separating them. This CDR3 region has 13 residues. CDR1 and CDR2 (germline): MNHNY, SVGAGI (reference sequence). The CDR3 nucleotides are TGTGCCAGCACCCTAGACGGGAACACTGAAGCTTTCTTT. It yields the protein CASTLDGNTEAFF.

The chain links TRBV28 to TRBJ1-3; no definite D call. Germline V CDR1 and CDR2: MDHEN, SYDVKM. V was pared by 3 bases and J by 0 bases, with 9 bases between. CDR3 length equals 15 residues. The CDR3 loop reads CASSFRHRSGNTIYF. The CDR3 coding sequence is TGTGCCAGCAGTTTTCGGCATCGCTCTGGAAACACCATATATTTT.

The rearrangement links TRBV9 to TRBJ1-2; 8 bases match TRBD1. Germline-derived CDR1 and CDR2 are SGDLS and YYNGEE. V lost 0 bases and J lost 8; bases outside the gene matches: 6. The CDR3 is 14 amino acids. The CDR3 coding sequence is TGTGCCAGCAGCGTAGACAGGGGGTTTGAGGGCTACACCTTC. It codes for CASSVDRGFEGYTF.

The chain couples TRBV4-1 to TRBJ1-5; D is undetermined. V was shortened by 1 base and J by 3 bases, with 4 bases between the two germline ends. The CDR3 totals 13 residues. Germline V lookup: CDR1 MGHRA, CDR2 YSYEKL. CDR3: CASSQAFNQPQHF. In DNA form, the CDR3 reads TGCGCCAGCAGCCAAGCTTTCAATCAGCCCCAGCATTTT.

J is TRBJ1-4 and V is TRBV28; 8 positions match TRBD1. The CDR3 is 19 amino acids. Per germline, CDR1 MDHEN and CDR2 SYDVKM. V gave up 3 bases and J gave up 0 bases; unmatched junction bases: 12. In DNA form, the CDR3 reads TGTGCCAGCAGTTTCAGTCAGGGGGCTTTTTTTGCAACTAATGAAAAACTGTTTTTT. It translates to CASSFSQGAFFATNEKLFF. Variable domain in full (rest from reference TRBV28 and TRBJ1-4): DVKVTQSSRYLVKRTGEKVFLECVQDMDHENMFWYRQDPGLGLRLIYFSYDVKMKEKGDIPEGYSVSREKKERFSLILESASTNQTSMYLCASSFSQGAFFATNEKLFFGSGTQLSVL.

This clone was observed once. The chain couples TRBV11-3 to TRBJ2-1; D is undetermined. The V gene's germline CDR1 is SGHNT and CDR2 YENEEA. The CDR3 extends over 15 amino acids. Between the trimmed V and J ends, which lost 2 bases and 8 bases, there was a span of 16 bases. CDR3 in DNA: TGTGCCAGCAGCTTACAGATCGCCGAACGCGATGAGCAGTTCTTC. Amino acid sequence: CASSLQIAERDEQFF.

In its sample, this clone was seen a few times. The rearrangement joins TRBV19 to TRBJ1-5, with a possible D match to TRBD1 (6 bases). CDR3 length: 13 amino acids. The V gene lost 6 bases and the J gene lost 7 bases, with 13 bases spanning the gap. Germline CDR1 reads LNHDA; CDR2 reads SQIVND (reference sequence). The CDR3 spells CASRTGRGQPQHF. The CDR3 DNA sequence: TGTGCCAGTAGGACAGGACGTGGCCAGCCCCAGCATTTT.

The chain joins TRBV5-1 to TRBJ2-3, with D unclear. Germline values: CDR1 SGHRS, CDR2 YFSETQ. Trimming removed 3 bases from V and 2 bases from J, with 10 bases in between. The CDR3 covers 14 residues. The CDR3 nucleotides read TGCGCCAGCAGCTCCCTGGGGTCCACAGATACGCAGTATTTT. Translated, it gives CASSSLGSTDTQYF.

The rearrangement uses TRBV5-1 and TRBJ2-7, with 12 bases aligning to TRBD2. This CDR3 is built from 16 residues. V shed 4 bases and J 0 bases; nucleotides not matched to a gene: 5. Per the germline V gene, CDR1 is SGHRS and CDR2 is YFSETQ. The CDR3 sequence: CASSRSTSGSSYEQYF. The CDR3 DNA sequence: TGCGCCAGCAGCCGTTCGACTAGCGGGAGCTCCTACGAGCAGTACTTC.

The gene calls are TRBV5-1 and TRBJ1-1; no clear D gene. This CDR3 has 13 residues. V gave up 5 bases and J gave up 1 base, with 9 bases separating them. From germline, CDR1 is SGHRS and CDR2 YFSETQ. Here the CDR3 reads CASRVTTNTEAFF. The CDR3, as DNA: TGCGCCAGCAGGGTCACAACGAACACTGAAGCTTTCTTT. Full variable domain (missing parts from reference TRBV5-1 and TRBJ1-1): KAGVTQTPRYLIKTRGQQVTLSCSPISGHRSVSWYQQTPGQGLQFLFEYFSETQRNKGNFPGRFSGRQFSNSRSEMNVSTLELGDSALYLCASRVTTNTEAFFGQGTRLTVV.

The chain employs TRBV28 and TRBJ2-3; D not resolved. Germline CDR1 reads MDHEN; CDR2 reads SYDVKM. This CDR3 is built from 15 residues. Trimming took 2 bases from V and 5 from J, leaving 14 bases between them. The DNA for the CDR3 is TGTGCCAGCAGTTTAATTGACGGGTCGGGAGATACGCAGTATTTT. This encodes CASSLIDGSGDTQYF.

The chain recombines TRBV29-1 with TRBJ2-2; 14 bases fit TRBD2. The CDR3 loop spans 15 amino acids. Trimming cost V 6 bases and J 4 bases; bases outside gene matches: 4. Germline CDR1 and CDR2: SQVTM and ANQGSEA. CDR3 bases: TGCAGCGTGGGGACTAGCGGGAGTAGCACCGGGGAGCTGTTTTTT. This gives the protein CSVGTSGSSTGELFF.

The rearrangement uses TRBV5-1 and TRBJ2-3; D possibly matches TRBD1 or TRBD2 (7 bases each). Germline-derived CDR1 and CDR2 are SGHRS and YFSETQ. This CDR3 has 16 residues. Trimming took off 5 bases at V and 3 bases at J, with 19 bases between the two ends. CDR3 nucleotide sequence: TGCGCCAGCAGTCCCAGGGGGGGCCAGAGGACAGATACGCAGTATTTT. Protein sequence: CASSPRGGQRTDTQYF.

The chain joins TRBV14 to TRBJ1-1; TRBD1 might be the D (6 bases). V lost 1 base, J lost 1 base, and 7 bases lay in between. Germline loops: CDR1 SGHDN, CDR2 FVKESK. This CDR3 region has 14 residues. In DNA form, the CDR3 reads TGTGCCAGCAGCCAAGTGACAGGGAACACTGAAGCTTTCTTT. Translation: CASSQVTGNTEAFF.

The genes are TRBV6-6 and TRBJ1-1, with 10 positions matching TRBD1. The CDR3 is made up of 15 amino acids. J lost 4 bases, V lost 6 bases, and 8 bases had no gene match. Germline V gene data show CDR1 as MNHNY and CDR2 as SVGAGI (reference sequence). CDR3 in amino acids: CASSQGGTGATEAFF. CDR3 in DNA: TGTGCCAGCAGCCAGGGAGGGACAGGGGCCACTGAAGCTTTCTTT.